Listed here are 25 T cell receptor beta chains from one sample, sequenced in a study of cytomegalovirus exposure and HLA in healthy donors. The PCR contained 60 Vbeta and 13 Jbeta primers. Using immunoSEQ multiplex PCR, the repertoire was profiled, and TCRdb retains in-frame clones only, with some absent. The sample yields about 87,000 clones, around 68% seen once. Material for sequencing was PBMCs. These receptors came from a man between 25 and 39 years old in good health and CMV-seropositive.

The chain joins TRBV30 to TRBJ1-3; 7 positions match TRBD1. The germline CDR1 and CDR2 sequences are GTSNPN and SVGIG (reference sequence). The J segment lost 0 bases and the V segment lost 2 bases, leaving 4 bases of the junction unmatched. The CDR3 runs 15 residues. CDR3 coding DNA: TGTGCCTGGAGTTTAGGGGGCCCCTCTGGAAACACCATATATTTT. It specifies CAWSLGGPSGNTIYF. The full variable domain, with the rest looked up from reference TRBV30 and TRBJ1-3, is SQTIHQWPATLVQPVGSPLSLECTVEGTSNPNLYWYRQAAGRGLQLLFYSVGIGQISSEVPQNLSASRPQDRQFILSSKKLLLSDSGFYLCAWSLGGPSGNTIYFGEGSWLTVV.

The CDR3 coding sequence is TGCAGCGTTGAAGATGGGCAAGAGGGCCCGGGGGACACCATATATTTT. Amino acid sequence: CSVEDGQEGPGDTIYF. The V and J genes are TRBV29-1 and TRBJ1-3; D is possibly TRBD1 (5 bases). This CDR3 is 16 amino acids long. The V end was cut by 0 bases, the J end by 8 bases, with 20 bases between. Germline CDR1 and CDR2: SQVTM and ANQGSEA.

J is TRBJ1-2 and V is TRBV7-2; D is undetermined. V dropped 1 base and J dropped 3 bases, with 6 bases sitting between them. This CDR3 contains 13 residues. Germline CDR1 and CDR2: SGHTA and FQGNSA. The CDR3 coding sequence is TGTGCCAGCAGCTTAGGAGAGTACTATGGCTACACCTTC. It encodes CASSLGEYYGYTF.

The gene calls are TRBV27 and TRBJ2-7; 10 bases fit TRBD2. Germline CDR1 and CDR2: MNHEY and SMNVEV (reference sequence). The CDR3 extends over 15 amino acids. The junction had 6 bases not matched to a gene; V was cut back by 6 bases and J by 1 base. Written as DNA, the CDR3 is TGTGCCAGCAGCCCTAATAGCGGGGGGTCCTACGAGCAGTACTTC. Its translation is CASSPNSGGSYEQYF.

The sample holds one count of this clone. The chain carries TRBV10-3 and TRBJ1-2; 8 bases line up with TRBD1. The V gene end was trimmed by 8 bases and the J gene end by 6 bases; junction bases not matched to a gene: 2. CDR3 length: 11 residues. Germline loops: CDR1 ENHRY, CDR2 SYGVKD. The CDR3 here is CAIQGANGYTF. CDR3 in DNA: TGTGCCATCCAGGGGGCTAATGGCTACACCTTC.

V is TRBV7-2 and J is TRBJ1-1; D might be TRBD1 (5 bases). Deletions cut 2 bases from V and 4 bases from J, with 14 bases between. The CDR3 has 15 residues. Germline V gene data show CDR1 as SGHTA and CDR2 as FQGNSA. In nucleotides, the CDR3 is TGTGCCAGCAGCTTATTTTGGGGCCCGGGCACTGAAGCTTTCTTT. Amino acids: CASSLFWGPGTEAFF. The entire variable domain, with the rest obtained from reference TRBV7-2 and TRBJ1-1, is as follows: GAGVSQSPSNKVTEKGKDVELRCDPISGHTALYWYRQSLGQGLEFLIYFQGNSAPDKSGLPSDRFSAERTGGSVSTLTIQRTQQEDSAVYLCASSLFWGPGTEAFFGQGTRLTVV.

This sequence joins TRBV29-1 and TRBJ2-5, with 11 bases aligning to TRBD1. CDR1 SQVTM and CDR2 ANQGSEA come from the germline V gene. The CDR3 has 13 amino acids. V gave up 7 bases and J gave up 5 bases; unmatched junction bases: 6. CDR3 in DNA: TGCAGCGCGGACAGGGGGCGGGGGGAGACCCAGTACTTC. Protein product: CSADRGRGETQYF.

The gene calls are TRBV7-3 and TRBJ2-5; D might be TRBD1 (5 bases). Per the germline V gene, CDR1 is SGHTA and CDR2 is FQGTGA. With 5 bases removed from V and 4 bases from J, the gap between germline ends came to 14 bases. CDR3 length: 14 residues. In DNA, the CDR3 is TGTGCCAGCAGCCCCGGAAGGGGCCGAGAGACCCAGTACTTC. It translates to CASSPGRGRETQYF. Full variable domain (remainder filled in from reference TRBV7-3 and TRBJ2-5): GAGVSQTPSNKVTEKGKYVELRCDPISGHTALYWYRQSLGQGPEFLIYFQGTGAADDSGLPNDRFFAVRPEGSVSTLKIQRTERGDSAVYLCASSPGRGRETQYFGPGTRLLVL.

The rearrangement links TRBV19 to TRBJ1-4; TRBD1 matches 9 bases. The CDR3 length is 15 residues. J lost 5 bases, V lost 3 bases, and 4 bases had no gene match. Per the germline V gene, CDR1 is LNHDA and CDR2 is SQIVND (reference sequence). The CDR3 nucleotides read TGTGCCAGTAGTATCCGGGACAGGGCGAATGAAAAACTGTTTTTT. Encoded protein: CASSIRDRANEKLFF.

With respect to this clone: Other DNA sequences of this sample code for an identical CDR3. The chain combines TRBV7-8 with TRBJ2-3; TRBD2 agrees at 10 bases. The CDR3 totals 16 residues. Germline loops: CDR1 SGHVS, CDR2 FQNEAQ. Trimming removed 1 base from V and 0 bases from J; junction bases left unmatched: 1. CDR3 in DNA: TGTGCCAGCAGCTTAGTAGCGGGGGGTAGCACAGATACGCAGTATTTT. This sequence encodes CASSLVAGGSTDTQYF.

A few counts support this clone. This chain links TRBV27 with TRBJ2-3; a weak D match, TRBD2 (6 bases). Looked up from germline, CDR1 is MNHEY and CDR2 is SMNVEV (reference sequence). The CDR3 extends over 14 amino acids. Trimming cost V 4 bases and J 1 base, with 9 bases left between them. The CDR3 is CASSSGLGTDTQYF. The CDR3 region has the DNA TGTGCCAGCAGTTCGGGACTCGGCACAGATACGCAGTATTTT.

The rearrangement joins TRBV29-1 to TRBJ1-4, with D unresolved. V was clipped by 4 bases and J by 8 bases, with 8 bases between them. The CDR3 is 11 residues long. Germline V gene sequence: CDR1 SQVTM, CDR2 ANQGSEA. CDR3 in DNA: TGCAGCGTTGTCGGGGAAGAAAAACTGTTTTTT. Amino acids: CSVVGEEKLFF.

Worth noting for this clone: One end of the junction does not line up with germline, which may come from a read error. The chain uses TRBV7-2 and TRBJ2-5, with 12 bases matching TRBD2. Germline lookup yields CDR1 SGHTA and CDR2 FQGNSA. CDR3 length: 17 amino acids. CDR3 residues: CASNLGLAGGLAETQYF. The CDR3 DNA reads TGTGCCAGCAACTTAGGGCTAGCGGGAGGGTTGGCTGAGACCCAGTACTTC. Full variable domain (outside the CDR3, taken from reference TRBV7-2 and TRBJ2-5): GAGVSQSPSNKVTEKGKDVELRCDPISGHTALYWYRQSLGQGLEFLIYFQGNSAPDKSGLPSDRFSAERTGGSVSTLTIQRTQQEDSAVYLCASNLGLAGGLAETQYFGPGTRLLVL.

CDR3 nucleotides: TGCGCTGGGGGCTCGAACACTGAAGCTTTCTTT. Translated: CAGGSNTEAFF. This sequence joins TRBV4-1 and TRBJ1-1; D is perhaps TRBD1 (6 bases). Germline V gives CDR1 MGHRA, CDR2 YSYEKL. The CDR3 contains 11 residues.

This clone has only one observation. V gene TRBV5-1 combines with J gene TRBJ1-5; TRBD1 matches at 9 bases. The CDR3 spans 15 residues. The germline gives CDR1 SGHRS, CDR2 YFSETQ. V gave up 4 bases and J gave up 4 bases; unmatched junction bases: 6. CDR3 nucleotides: TGCGCCAGCAGCAGGACAGGGGAAGGTAATCAGCCCCAGCATTTT. It specifies CASSRTGEGNQPQHF.

The chain joins TRBV5-1 to TRBJ2-3; 12 nucleotides line up with TRBD2. Germline lookup yields CDR1 SGHRS and CDR2 YFSETQ. The J segment lost 2 bases and the V segment lost 4 bases, leaving 14 bases of the junction unmatched. This CDR3 comprises 19 residues. Here the CDR3 reads CASSLTVSTSGSSTDTQYF. CDR3 DNA sequence: TGCGCCAGCAGCCTGACCGTCTCGACTAGCGGGAGCTCCACAGATACGCAGTATTTT.

This clone was detected only a few times. The chain combines TRBV7-2 with TRBJ1-5, with 7 bases identical to TRBD1. The CDR3 is 15 residues long. Losses at the gene ends were 5 bases for V and 5 bases for J; bases not matched to a gene: 9. Germline V gives CDR1 SGHTA, CDR2 FQGNSA. CDR3 protein: CASSTEGTAYQPQHF. The CDR3 DNA reads TGTGCCAGCAGCACAGAGGGGACAGCCTATCAGCCCCAGCATTTT. Full variable domain (remainder filled in from reference TRBV7-2 and TRBJ1-5): GAGVSQSPSNKVTEKGKDVELRCDPISGHTALYWYRQSLGQGLEFLIYFQGNSAPDKSGLPSDRFSAERTGGSVSTLTIQRTQQEDSAVYLCASSTEGTAYQPQHFGDGTRLSIL.

The genes are TRBV5-4 and TRBJ2-5, with D perhaps TRBD1 (6 bases). Germline V gene lookup returns CDR1 SGHNT and CDR2 YYREEE (reference sequence). The CDR3 runs 15 residues. V lost 3 bases, J lost 2 bases, and 14 bases lay in between. The CDR3 here is CASSSNNRVQETQYF. DNA for the CDR3: TGTGCCAGCAGCTCCAACAACAGGGTTCAAGAGACCCAGTACTTC.

CDR3 residues: CATGYRDGYTF. The CDR3, as DNA: TGTGCCACCGGATACAGGGACGGCTACACCTTC. The chain combines TRBV25-1 with TRBJ1-2, with a weak D call TRBD1 (6 bases). The germline CDR1 and CDR2 sequences are MGHDK and SYGVNS. V gave up 10 bases and J gave up 8 bases, with 14 bases separating them. This CDR3 is 11 amino acids long.

This rearrangement joins TRBV7-2 to TRBJ1-2; TRBD1 agrees at 7 bases. With V trimmed by 4 bases and J by 3 bases, 2 bases remained unmatched. The germline V gene encodes CDR1 SGHTA and CDR2 FQGNSA. The CDR3 runs 13 residues. Here the CDR3 reads CASSWDRDYGYTF. CDR3 DNA: TGTGCCAGCAGCTGGGACAGAGACTATGGCTACACCTTC.

In this sample, this clone turned up once. This chain connects TRBV30 to TRBJ1-3; D call uncertain. This CDR3 comprises 16 residues. Deletions cut 4 bases from V and 4 bases from J, with 20 bases between. Germline CDR1 is GTSNPN and CDR2 is SVGIG (reference sequence). Here the CDR3 reads CAWIPLLATQGNTIYF. CDR3 in DNA: TGTGCCTGGATTCCCCTCTTAGCTACTCAAGGAAACACCATATATTTT.

This sequence joins TRBV6-5 and TRBJ1-1, with D perhaps TRBD1 (5 bases). Trimming took off 2 bases at V and 1 base at J, with 11 bases between the two ends. The CDR3 is made up of 15 amino acids. CDR1 is MNHEY and CDR2 is SVGAGI in the germline V gene. The DNA for the CDR3 is TGTGCCAGCAGTTACCTACAGGTACCGAACACTGAAGCTTTCTTT. It yields the protein CASSYLQVPNTEAFF.

This clone was seen a few times. The gene calls are TRBV19 and TRBJ2-5, with 9 bases matching TRBD1. The end of the DNA aligns better with TRBJ2-7, so the J call may be wrong. Germline values: CDR1 LNHDA, CDR2 SQIVND (reference sequence). This CDR3 is built from 15 residues. The CDR3: CASSIYRTGVYEQYF. The CDR3 nucleotides are TGTGCCAGTAGTATTTATCGGACAGGGGTGTACGAGCAGTACTTC.

The chain carries TRBV5-1 and TRBJ2-7; 8 bases are a match to TRBD2. The CDR3 runs to 16 residues. V dropped 4 bases and J dropped 0; count of bases not matched to a gene: 9. Germline loops: CDR1 SGHRS, CDR2 YFSETQ. The CDR3 bases are TGCGCCAGCAGCGGGTCTAGCGGGCTTAGCTCCTACGAGCAGTACTTC. Translated: CASSGSSGLSSYEQYF. Based on the CDR3 plus reference TRBV5-1 and TRBJ2-7, the full variable domain is KAGVTQTPRYLIKTRGQQVTLSCSPISGHRSVSWYQQTPGQGLQFLFEYFSETQRNKGNFPGRFSGRQFSNSRSEMNVSTLELGDSALYLCASSGSSGLSSYEQYFGPGTRLTVT.

The J gene is TRBJ1-2, the V gene TRBV18; 7 positions match TRBD1. There are 15 residues in the CDR3. The trim removed 0 bases at V and 5 bases at J, leaving 6 bases unmatched. The germline V gene has CDR1 KGHSH and CDR2 LQKENI. CDR3 in amino acids: CASSPPEGGRYGYTF. The CDR3 DNA reads TGTGCCAGCTCACCACCGGAAGGGGGCAGGTATGGCTACACCTTC.